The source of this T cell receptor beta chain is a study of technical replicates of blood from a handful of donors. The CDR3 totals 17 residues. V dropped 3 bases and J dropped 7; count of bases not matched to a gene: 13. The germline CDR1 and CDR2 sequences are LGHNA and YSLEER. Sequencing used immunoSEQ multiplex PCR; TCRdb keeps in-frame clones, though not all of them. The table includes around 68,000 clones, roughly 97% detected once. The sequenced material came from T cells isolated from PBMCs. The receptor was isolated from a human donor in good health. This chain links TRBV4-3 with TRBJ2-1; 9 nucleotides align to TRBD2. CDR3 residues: CASSQYWREGRGNEQFF. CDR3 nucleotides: TGCGCCAGCAGCCAGTATTGGCGGGAGGGCCGCGGGAATGAGCAGTTCTTC.